This TCR beta chain was captured by sequencing in a study of T cell repertoires in cytomegalovirus infection. Overall study: Indications of both CMV infection and matching HLA type were provided by public TCR beta signatures. Findings and limits, study-wide: Summed frequency of shared TCR beta families picked out CMV carriers who also had the relevant HLA. The study found HLA-C-restricted CMV-specific TCR beta clonotypes dominating the ex vivo response.

MiXCR was run by TCRdb on the reads, yielding one entry per CDR3 protein. The sample records about 330,000 distinct CDR3 sequences, over 7.5% being singletons. This CDR3 comprises 16 residues. Trimming took 0 bases from V and 7 from J, leaving 16 bases between them. Per germline, CDR1 MGHRA and CDR2 YSYEKL. This clonotype has more than one count but fewer than ten. Its target is not known. The sequencing input was PBMCs. This TCR was recovered from a human donor in good health (CMV status not recorded). Some clones in this sample may be carry-over from other donors' samples. V is TRBV4-1 and J is TRBJ2-1; D possibly corresponds to TRBD2 (5 bases). CDR3 sequence (DNA): TGCGCCAGCAGCCAAGAAGCTTCGTTCAGAGGGAATGAGCAGTTCTTC. Its translation is CASSQEASFRGNEQFF.